These 30 T cell receptor beta chains were all obtained from the same sample, sequenced in a study of PD-L1 blockade in urothelial cancer. Sequencing used immunoSEQ multiplex PCR; TCRdb keeps in-frame clones, though not all of them. The sample consists of roughly 36,000 clones, roughly 89% of them appearing once. The material was PBMCs, obtained around atezolizumab (anti-PD-L1) treatment. These receptors came from a man in his sixties with urothelial cancer.

Here the CDR3 DNA reads TGTGCCAGCAGCCGACTCACAGATACGCAGTATTTT. Residues: CASSRLTDTQYF. The V call is TRBV27, the J call TRBJ2-3, with D unclear. Germline CDR1 MNHEY, CDR2 SMNVEV (reference sequence). The V and J ends lost 6 bases and 2 bases respectively, with 6 bases between them. CDR3 length: 12 residues.

This clone was counted a single time. This chain connects TRBV7-3 to TRBJ2-7; TRBD1 might be the D (5 bases). The germline gives CDR1 SGHTA, CDR2 FQGTGA. Trimming stripped 3 bases from V and 0 bases from J, with 12 bases between. The CDR3 has 15 amino acids. The CDR3: CASSLEGHSSYEQYF. The CDR3, as DNA: TGTGCCAGCAGCTTGGAAGGACACAGCTCCTACGAGCAGTACTTC.

V is TRBV7-2 and J is TRBJ2-7; 11 bases are a match to TRBD1. This CDR3 has 16 amino acids. The junction had 5 bases not matched to a gene; V was cut back by 1 base and J by 3 bases. Germline values: CDR1 SGHTA, CDR2 FQGNSA. CDR3 in amino acids: CASSLVGTGGNYEQYF. CDR3 bases: TGTGCCAGCAGCTTAGTTGGGACAGGGGGGAACTACGAGCAGTACTTC.

This chain joins TRBV4-1 and TRBJ1-2, with TRBD1 matching over 7 bases. The CDR3 spans 15 residues. The germline V gene has CDR1 MGHRA and CDR2 YSYEKL. J gave up 4 bases and V 0 bases, and 5 bases lay outside the gene matches. The CDR3 DNA reads as TGCGCCAGCAGCCAAGACCCAGGGGGTTCCTATGGCTACACCTTC. Amino acid sequence: CASSQDPGGSYGYTF.

This clone showed up just a few times. The chain carries TRBV12-5 and TRBJ1-3; D not certain. V lost 6 bases and J 4 bases, leaving 7 bases between the germline ends. This CDR3 has 12 amino acids. CDR1 LGHNT and CDR2 FRNRAP come from the germline V gene. CDR3: CASGQQGNTIYF. The CDR3 DNA sequence: TGTGCTAGTGGCCAACAGGGAAACACCATATATTTT.

The V gene is TRBV6-6, the J gene TRBJ1-2; a weak D match, TRBD1 (6 bases). Per germline, CDR1 MNHNY and CDR2 SVGAGI (reference sequence). CDR3 length: 12 residues. The CDR3 here is CATTTGSYGYTF. In DNA form, the CDR3 reads TGTGCGACAACTACAGGGTCCTATGGCTACACCTTC.

The chain combines TRBV28 with TRBJ1-5; the D gene is possibly TRBD1 (6 bases). CDR1 and CDR2 from the germline V gene are MDHEN and SYDVKM. The CDR3 consists of 14 residues. Trimming took off 5 bases at V and 6 bases at J, with 14 bases between the two ends. DNA of the CDR3: TGTGCCAGCAGTACACCGACAGGATTTCAGCCCCAGCATTTT. Amino acids: CASSTPTGFQPQHF.

This clone was recorded only once. J is TRBJ2-3 and V is TRBV14; 10 nucleotides match TRBD2. Trimming at V came to 0 bases and at J to 2 bases, leaving 8 bases not matched to a gene. The germline V gene encodes CDR1 SGHDN and CDR2 FVKESK. The CDR3 is 18 amino acids. CDR3 in DNA: TGTGCCAGCAGCCAAGATCGGAGACTAGCGGGCGTCACAGATACGCAGTATTTT. Translated: CASSQDRRLAGVTDTQYF.

The chain couples TRBV5-6 to TRBJ2-2; no clear D gene. Per the germline V gene, CDR1 is SGHDT and CDR2 is YYEEEE. CDR3 size: 13 residues. V was trimmed by 0 bases and J by 11 bases, leaving 11 bases between them. CDR3 amino acids: CASSLERRIELFF. In nucleotides, the CDR3 is TGTGCCAGCAGCTTGGAAAGGCGGATCGAGCTGTTTTTT.

The chain links TRBV2 to TRBJ2-7; TRBD2 matches at 12 bases. Germline lookup yields CDR1 SNHLY and CDR2 FYNNEI. V dropped 6 bases and J dropped 9; count of bases not matched to a gene: 15. The CDR3 consists of 16 residues. CDR3 bases: TGTGCCAGCAGCCAGCAGTCAGGACTAGCGGGAACCGGGCAGTACTTC. This sequence encodes CASSQQSGLAGTGQYF.

This chain joins TRBV5-8 and TRBJ2-7; D remains unclear. CDR1 and CDR2 from the germline V gene are SGHTS and YDEGEE. V lost 3 bases and J 2 bases, leaving 15 bases between the germline ends. There are 15 residues in the CDR3. The DNA of the CDR3 is TGTGCCAGCAGCTCACCGAGTAAAAATCCCTACGAGCAGTACTTC. This encodes CASSSPSKNPYEQYF.

This clone was counted a single time. Written as DNA, the CDR3 is TGCGCCAGCAGCCAAGGGACAGGGCTTAACTATGGCTACACCTTC. Amino acid sequence: CASSQGTGLNYGYTF. V is TRBV4-3 and J is TRBJ1-2, with 8 bases matching TRBD1. This CDR3 spans 15 amino acids. Looked up from germline, CDR1 is LGHNA and CDR2 is YSLEER. J gave up 1 base and V 1 base, and 2 bases lay outside the gene matches.

The chain carries TRBV4-3 and TRBJ2-3; 7 bases line up with TRBD2. CDR1 and CDR2 (germline): LGHNA, YSLEER. Trimming cost V 1 base and J 0 bases; bases outside gene matches: 4. The CDR3 is 16 amino acids. This CDR3 is CASSQGAGRSTDTQYF. The DNA for the CDR3 is TGCGCCAGCAGCCAAGGAGCGGGGAGAAGCACAGATACGCAGTATTTT.

V and J are TRBV28 and TRBJ1-1; D unclear. The CDR3 has 13 residues. Germline CDR1 is MDHEN and CDR2 is SYDVKM. Trimming removed 6 bases from V and 3 bases from J, with 11 bases in between. This CDR3 is CASRGGSYTEAFF. The DNA of the CDR3 is TGTGCCAGCAGGGGAGGCTCGTACACTGAAGCTTTCTTT.

The chain joins TRBV13 to TRBJ1-6, with 8 bases identical to TRBD1. This CDR3 comprises 14 residues. CDR1 PRHDT and CDR2 FYEKMQ come from the germline V gene (reference sequence). J gave up 6 bases and V 5 bases, and 3 bases lay outside the gene matches. For the CDR3, the DNA is TGTGCCAGCAGCAAGGGACAGGTTAATTCACCCCTCCACTTT. It is translated as CASSKGQVNSPLHF. Looking up the rest from reference TRBV13 and TRBJ1-6 gives the full variable domain: AAGVIQSPRHLIKEKRETATLKCYPIPRHDTVYWYQQGPGQDPQFLISFYEKMQSDKGSIPDRFSAQQFSDYHSELNMSSLELGDSALYFCASSKGQVNSPLHFGNGTRLTVT.

The chain employs TRBV13 and TRBJ2-7; possibly TRBD2 for D (5 bases). This CDR3 contains 16 residues. V was pared by 5 bases and J by 1 base, with 18 bases between. Germline V CDR1 and CDR2: PRHDT, FYEKMQ (reference sequence). The CDR3 DNA is TGTGCCAGCAGCCTGGGATCCTCCGACTATTCCTACGAGCAGTACTTC. This gives the protein CASSLGSSDYSYEQYF.

This clone was seen a single time. The chain carries TRBV11-2 and TRBJ1-5; tentative D call: TRBD1 (5 bases). The CDR3 totals 13 residues. The germline CDR1 and CDR2 sequences are SGHAT and FQNNGV. V lost 1 base and J lost 4, with 5 bases in between. In DNA form, the CDR3 reads TGTGCCAGCAGCTTAGGGACAAATCAGCCCCAGCATTTT. Protein sequence: CASSLGTNQPQHF.

V gene TRBV30 combines with J gene TRBJ1-2; D gene ambiguous. The length of the CDR3 is 11 residues. The germline V and J ends were trimmed by 5 bases and 0 bases, with 4 bases remaining between them. Germline V gives CDR1 GTSNPN, CDR2 SVGIG (reference sequence). The CDR3 loop reads CAWYSNYGYTF. The CDR3 DNA reads TGTGCCTGGTATTCTAACTATGGCTACACCTTC.

The chain employs TRBV27 and TRBJ2-2; perhaps TRBD1 as D (7 bases). CDR1 MNHEY and CDR2 SMNVEV come from the germline V gene (reference sequence). The CDR3 loop spans 23 amino acids. The ends were cut back, 2 bases at V and 5 bases at J, with 36 bases in the middle. The CDR3: CASSLLLTGWRGGANRRTGELFF. The CDR3 DNA is TGTGCCAGCAGTTTACTGCTGACAGGGTGGCGAGGCGGGGCAAACAGACGTACCGGGGAGCTGTTTTTT.

The chain joins TRBV9 to TRBJ2-7; 8 positions agree with TRBD1. There are 15 residues in the CDR3. CDR1 and CDR2 (germline): SGDLS, YYNGEE. V lost 0 bases and J lost 3; bases outside the gene matches: 5. CDR3 sequence reads: CASSVAGQGGYEQYF. DNA of the CDR3: TGTGCCAGCAGCGTAGCCGGACAGGGTGGCTACGAGCAGTACTTC.

The rearrangement links TRBV2 to TRBJ2-6, with D maybe TRBD2 (5 bases). Trimming pared 5 bases from V and 0 bases from J, leaving 14 bases between. Germline V lookup: CDR1 SNHLY, CDR2 FYNNEI. This CDR3 has 17 amino acids. The CDR3 protein is CASSSGVILSGANVLTF. The CDR3 region has the DNA TGTGCCAGCAGTAGCGGAGTAATTCTCTCTGGGGCCAACGTCCTGACTTTC. Full variable domain (remainder filled in from reference TRBV2 and TRBJ2-6): EPEVTQTPSHQVTQMGQEVILRCVPISNHLYFYWYRQILGQKVEFLVSFYNNEISEKSEIFDDQFSVERPDGSNFTLKIRSTKLEDSAMYFCASSSGVILSGANVLTFGAGSRLTVL.

The rearrangement links TRBV2 to TRBJ2-3, with D perhaps TRBD1 (5 bases). Trimming took 2 bases from V and 2 from J, leaving 14 bases between them. Germline values: CDR1 SNHLY, CDR2 FYNNEI. This CDR3 region has 16 residues. The CDR3 DNA reads as TGTGCCAGCAGTGAACGTGGCCCAGGGAACACAGATACGCAGTATTTT. It yields the protein CASSERGPGNTDTQYF.

The V and J genes are TRBV9 and TRBJ2-2; 8 bases map to TRBD2. V shed 6 bases and J 1 base; nucleotides not matched to a gene: 8. The CDR3 extends over 16 amino acids. Germline CDR1 is SGDLS and CDR2 is YYNGEE. The CDR3 region is CASTRGGTGNTGELFF. The DNA of the CDR3 is TGTGCCAGCACCCGGGGGGGGACTGGGAACACCGGGGAGCTGTTTTTT. The full variable domain, its missing parts supplied by reference TRBV9 and TRBJ2-2, is DSGVTQTPKHLITATGQRVTLRCSPRSGDLSVYWYQQSLDQGLQFLIQYYNGEERAKGNILERFSAQQFPDLHSELNLSSLELGDSALYFCASTRGGTGNTGELFFGEGSRLTVL.

This clone was recorded once. J is TRBJ2-7 and V is TRBV19; weak D call: TRBD2 (5 bases). Germline loops: CDR1 LNHDA, CDR2 SQIVND (reference sequence). The V gene lost 4 bases and the J gene lost 0 bases, with 16 bases spanning the gap. The CDR3 sequence is 16 residues long. The CDR3 DNA is TGTGCCAGTAGTACGGACGGCCGTCGGGGCTCCTACGAGCAGTACTTC. This encodes CASSTDGRRGSYEQYF.

V is TRBV27 and J is TRBJ1-5; TRBD1 agrees at 7 bases. The CDR3 loop spans 14 amino acids. Trimming took 5 bases from V and 5 from J; bases not matched to a gene: 6. Germline V CDR1 and CDR2: MNHEY, SMNVEV (reference sequence). Written as DNA, the CDR3 is TGTGCCAGCAGTCGGGACAGCTCCTATCAGCCCCAGCATTTT. Residues: CASSRDSSYQPQHF.

The chain joins TRBV27 to TRBJ2-2; D possibly corresponds to TRBD2 (6 bases). Trimming took off 1 base at V and 8 bases at J, with 11 bases between the two ends. This CDR3 contains 14 residues. Per germline, CDR1 MNHEY and CDR2 SMNVEV (reference sequence). DNA for the CDR3: TGTGCCAGCAGTTTATGGGGGGTCGGTGGGGAGCTGTTTTTT. It specifies CASSLWGVGGELFF.

The chain carries TRBV11-2 and TRBJ2-1; weak D call: TRBD1 (7 bases). Germline values: CDR1 SGHAT, CDR2 FQNNGV. V lost 7 bases and J lost 7, with 20 bases in between. CDR3 size: 15 residues. This CDR3 is CASTELRQGGNEQFF. Here the CDR3 DNA reads TGTGCCAGCACCGAGCTTAGACAGGGAGGTAATGAGCAGTTCTTC.

This clone was counted a few times. Here the CDR3 reads CASSLNGGGAAEQFF. CDR3 nucleotides: TGTGCCAGCAGCTTAAACGGCGGGGGGGCCGCTGAGCAGTTCTTC. The rearrangement links TRBV7-3 to TRBJ2-1, with 9 positions matching TRBD2. With 1 base clipped from V and 9 bases from J, the junction kept 7 bases outside the gene matches. The CDR3 covers 15 residues. Germline-derived CDR1 and CDR2 are SGHTA and FQGTGA.

The chain links TRBV20-1 to TRBJ2-5, with D perhaps TRBD1 (5 bases). The CDR3 extends over 11 amino acids. Trimming removed 6 bases from V and 5 bases from J, with 10 bases in between. Germline lookup yields CDR1 DFQATT and CDR2 SNEGSKA (reference sequence). The CDR3 region is CSADKEETQYF. CDR3 nucleotide sequence: TGCAGTGCGGACAAGGAGGAGACCCAGTACTTC.

V gene TRBV28 combines with J gene TRBJ1-4; D might be TRBD1 (6 bases). Germline CDR1 reads MDHEN; CDR2 reads SYDVKM. CDR3 size: 15 residues. V lost 4 bases to trimming and J lost 0 bases, with 9 bases between them. CDR3 protein: CASSSGQTTNEKLFF. CDR3 nucleotides: TGTGCCAGCAGTTCCGGACAGACAACTAATGAAAAACTGTTTTTT.